The 24 T cell receptor beta chains listed next were all sequenced from one sample in a study of neurological immune-mediated disorders. Via MiXCR, TCRdb re-called the 5' RACE reads, giving one row per CDR3 protein. The table shows roughly 48,000 distinct CDR3 sequences, with about 25% occurring only once. The specimen sequenced was PBMCs. Receptors were obtained from a woman aged 70-85 years in good health.

In its sample, this clonotype was seen many times. The chain employs TRBV20-1 and TRBJ2-1; 7 nucleotides align to TRBD2. The V segment lost 1 base and the J segment 4 bases; nucleotides outside the gene matches: 10. CDR1 DFQATT and CDR2 SNEGSKA come from the germline V gene (reference sequence). The CDR3 runs to 16 residues. Here the CDR3 reads CSARVASGDNYNEQFF. The CDR3 DNA reads TGCAGTGCTAGAGTGGCTAGCGGAGATAATTACAATGAGCAGTTCTTC.

This clonotype was observed at least ten times. The CDR3 DNA sequence: TGTGCCAGCAGCCGTAGCGGGAGGGCCACAGATACGCAGTATTTT. It encodes CASSRSGRATDTQYF. V usage is TRBV11-2 and J usage is TRBJ2-3, with 11 bases lining up with TRBD2. V lost 5 bases and J lost 2; bases outside the gene matches: 3. The germline V gene has CDR1 SGHAT and CDR2 FQNNGV. The CDR3 extends over 15 amino acids.

This clonotype was detected only a few times. This chain uses TRBV12-3 or TRBV12-4 with TRBJ2-7, with TRBD2 matching 7 bases. The V gene end was trimmed by 1 base and the J gene end by 0 bases; junction bases not matched to a gene: 3. The CDR3 is 15 residues long. The CDR3, as DNA: TGTGCCAGCAGTTTAGGGTGGGAGGGCTCCTACGAGCAGTACTTC. Encoded protein: CASSLGWEGSYEQYF.

This clonotype was counted at least ten times. The V and J genes are TRBV20-1 and TRBJ2-1; TRBD2 matches at 11 bases. Germline V gene sequence: CDR1 DFQATT, CDR2 SNEGSKA (reference sequence). CDR3 size: 17 residues. The V gene end was trimmed by 5 bases and the J gene end by 1 base; junction bases not matched to a gene: 10. The CDR3 is CSASTRRLAGSYNEQFF. Written as DNA, the CDR3 is TGCAGTGCTTCCACTCGGCGACTAGCGGGGTCCTACAATGAGCAGTTCTTC.

This clonotype was found many times. CDR3 loop: CSAFRRTGPYEQYF. DNA for the CDR3: TGCAGTGCTTTCCGCCGGACAGGGCCCTACGAGCAGTACTTC. The chain has TRBV20-1 and TRBJ2-7, with 8 bases that match TRBD1. Germline CDR1 is DFQATT and CDR2 is SNEGSKA (reference sequence). The junction had 8 bases not matched to a gene; V was cut back by 5 bases and J by 2 bases. The CDR3 runs to 14 residues.

Many counts were recorded for this clonotype. The chain has TRBV7-9 and TRBJ1-2, with a weak D call TRBD1 (5 bases). The V end was cut by 5 bases, the J end by 4 bases, with 20 bases between. CDR3 size: 16 residues. Germline V CDR1 and CDR2: SEHNR, FQNEAQ (reference sequence). The CDR3, as DNA: TGTGCCAGCAGCCGAGGGGTCGGGGAGGATCTCTATGGCTACACCTTC. Protein sequence: CASSRGVGEDLYGYTF.

At least ten counts were recorded for this clonotype. The V gene is TRBV5-1, the J gene TRBJ2-1; 10 bases are a match to TRBD2. V lost 3 bases and J lost 8; bases outside the gene matches: 11. Germline V CDR1 and CDR2: SGHRS, YFSETQ. The CDR3 totals 16 residues. This chain's CDR3 is CASSSRTGLAADEQFF. The CDR3 DNA is TGCGCCAGCAGCTCCCGCACAGGACTAGCGGCCGATGAGCAGTTCTTC.

This clonotype was observed many times. This chain connects TRBV20-1 to TRBJ2-1, with TRBD2 matching 7 bases. Germline-derived CDR1 and CDR2 are DFQATT and SNEGSKA (reference sequence). The CDR3 extends over 14 amino acids. The V and J ends lost 6 bases and 4 bases, in that order; junction bases with no gene match: 9. CDR3 in DNA: TGCAGTGCCCCATCGGGACTAAGATACAATGAGCAGTTCTTC. Its protein product is CSAPSGLRYNEQFF.

This clonotype appeared many times. The chain carries TRBV7-2 and TRBJ2-1; TRBD2 matches at 14 bases. V was clipped by 4 bases and J by 0 bases; unmatched bases: 5. Germline CDR1 SGHTA, CDR2 FQGNSA. The CDR3 is 18 residues long. The CDR3 spells CASSSIGTSGSSYNEQFF. The CDR3 DNA sequence: TGTGCCAGCAGCTCTATAGGGACTAGCGGGAGCTCCTACAATGAGCAGTTCTTC.

This clonotype was counted a few times. The chain links TRBV20-1 to TRBJ1-6; 10 bases are a match to TRBD1. Germline-derived CDR1 and CDR2 are DFQATT and SNEGSKA (reference sequence). This CDR3 has 14 amino acids. V was pared by 5 bases and J by 9 bases, with 7 bases of the junction left unmatched. The chain's CDR3 is CSAPGQGPFSPLHF. DNA of the CDR3: TGCAGTGCTCCGGGACAGGGGCCTTTTTCACCCCTCCACTTT.

CDR3 in amino acids: CASSPPRGDEQFF. The CDR3 region has the DNA TGTGCCAGCAGTCCCCCTAGGGGCGATGAGCAGTTCTTC. The J gene is TRBJ2-1, the V gene TRBV7-9; D is perhaps TRBD1 (5 bases). Germline assignment: CDR1 SEHNR and CDR2 FQNEAQ (reference sequence). Trimming left V 6 bases short and J 8 bases short, with 14 bases between. The CDR3 extends over 13 amino acids.

This clonotype was counted at least ten times. V gene TRBV5-1 combines with J gene TRBJ2-5; 8 positions match TRBD2. With 2 bases clipped from V and 1 base from J, the junction kept 7 bases outside the gene matches. Germline V gene data show CDR1 as SGHRS and CDR2 as YFSETQ. The CDR3 has 16 amino acids. CDR3 nucleotides: TGCGCCAGCAGCTTTGGGGAGCGGGGGCCCCAAGAGACCCAGTACTTC. Translated: CASSFGERGPQETQYF.

This clonotype was observed at least ten times. This chain links TRBV3-1 with TRBJ2-1; D gene uncertain. V was shortened by 1 base and J by 5 bases, with 9 bases between the two germline ends. The CDR3 consists of 14 residues. CDR1 is LGHDT, CDR2 YNNKEL, per germline (reference sequence). The CDR3 is CASSQGTSNNEQFF. CDR3 DNA: TGTGCCAGCAGCCAAGGGACCTCTAACAATGAGCAGTTCTTC.

This clonotype was found many times. The chain links TRBV4-3 to TRBJ2-5; D may be TRBD1 (5 bases). V lost 0 bases and J lost 4, with 9 bases in between. Germline V CDR1 and CDR2: LGHNA, YSLEER. The CDR3 extends over 14 amino acids. This chain's CDR3 is CASSQDAQGETQYF. The CDR3 nucleotides are TGCGCCAGCAGCCAAGATGCTCAGGGAGAGACCCAGTACTTC.

This clonotype showed up many times. The rearrangement joins TRBV7-9 to TRBJ2-2; 7 bases align to TRBD1. The length of the CDR3 is 15 residues. Germline CDR1 reads SEHNR; CDR2 reads FQNEAQ (reference sequence). Trimming at V came to 5 bases and at J to 2 bases, leaving 5 bases not matched to a gene. DNA for the CDR3: TGTGCCAGCAGCCCAAGGGGGCTCAACACCGGGGAGCTGTTTTTT. It is translated as CASSPRGLNTGELFF. Combining the CDR3 with reference TRBV7-9 and TRBJ2-2 gives the whole variable domain DTGVSQNPRHKITKRGQNVTFRCDPISEHNRLYWYRQTLGQGPEFLTYFQNEAQLEKSRLLSDRFSAERPKGSFSTLEIQRTEQGDSAMYLCASSPRGLNTGELFFGEGSRLTVL.

The V and J genes are TRBV12-3 or TRBV12-4 and TRBJ1-5, with D tentatively TRBD1 (5 bases). V was trimmed by 3 bases and J by 3 bases, leaving 12 bases between them. The CDR3 sequence is 15 residues long. In DNA, the CDR3 is TGTGCCAGCAGTTTCGGGGGGTATAACAATCAGCCCCAGCATTTT. It is translated as CASSFGGYNNQPQHF.

Comment on this clonotype: A read error may explain this, as a much larger clone is one base away. The chain recombines TRBV5-1 with TRBJ2-3, with D hard to call. This CDR3 is built from 15 residues. Germline V CDR1 and CDR2: SGHRS, YFSETQ. CDR3 sequence (DNA): TGCGCCAGCAGCGTTACACAAAGCCACACATATACGCAGTATTTT. As protein: CASSVTQSHTYTQYF. The full variable domain, completed using reference TRBV5-1 and TRBJ2-3, is KAGVTQTPRYLIKTRGQQVTLSCSPISGHRSVSWYQQTPGQGLQFLFEYFSETQRNKGNFPGRFSGRQFSNSRSEMNVSTLELGDSALYLCASSVTQSHTYTQYFGPGTRLTVL.

This clonotype occurred many times. V usage is TRBV20-1 and J usage is TRBJ2-1; D uncertain. Per germline, CDR1 DFQATT and CDR2 SNEGSKA (reference sequence). Trimming pared 0 bases from V and 4 bases from J, leaving 10 bases between. The CDR3 extends over 14 amino acids. The CDR3 region has the DNA TGCAGTGCTAGAGAGGCCCAGGTATACAATGAGCAGTTCTTC. Its protein product is CSAREAQVYNEQFF.

V gene TRBV20-1 combines with J gene TRBJ1-6; D unclear. Per the germline V gene, CDR1 is DFQATT and CDR2 is SNEGSKA (reference sequence). V was pared by 0 bases and J by 7 bases, with 16 bases between. The CDR3 loop spans 16 amino acids. The CDR3 region is CSARDERQSSNSPLHF. The CDR3 coding sequence is TGCAGTGCTAGAGATGAACGGCAAAGTTCGAATTCACCCCTCCACTTT.

The genes are TRBV5-1 and TRBJ2-5, with TRBD2 matching 7 bases. V dropped 9 bases and J dropped 5; count of bases not matched to a gene: 16. CDR3 length equals 15 residues. Germline loops: CDR1 SGHRS, CDR2 YFSETQ. The CDR3 sequence is CATAIGTTRGETQYF. The CDR3 DNA is TGCGCCACCGCAATCGGGACTACCCGGGGCGAGACCCAGTACTTC.

The table lists this clonotype with many counts. The chain recombines TRBV5-8 with TRBJ2-2, with D possibly being TRBD1 (7 bases). The CDR3 contains 15 residues. Germline V gene lookup returns CDR1 SGHTS and CDR2 YDEGEE. Trimming took 6 bases from V and 5 from J, leaving 17 bases between them. For the CDR3, the DNA is TGTGCCAGCACCGACGGAGGGGGCTGGACCGGGGAGCTGTTTTTT. Translating gives CASTDGGGWTGELFF.

The chain has TRBV7-9 and TRBJ1-1; tentatively, D is TRBD1 (5 bases). The CDR3 totals 14 residues. Germline V gene data show CDR1 as SEHNR and CDR2 as FQNEAQ (reference sequence). V was pared by 5 bases and J by 7 bases, with 17 bases between. CDR3 bases: TGTGCCAGCAGCATTCTGGACACGATTGATGAAGCTTTCTTT. As protein: CASSILDTIDEAFF.

This clonotype was seen ten or more times. The chain couples TRBV6-5 to TRBJ2-7; weak D call: TRBD1 (5 bases). Germline lookup yields CDR1 MNHEY and CDR2 SVGAGI. V lost 4 bases, J lost 6 bases, and 7 bases lay in between. The CDR3 is 11 residues long. This CDR3 is CASSLGAEQYF. For the CDR3, the DNA is TGTGCCAGCAGTTTAGGGGCCGAGCAGTACTTC.

The V and J genes are TRBV11-2 and TRBJ2-2; D possibly matches TRBD1 or TRBD2 (5 bases each). Between the trimmed V and J ends, which lost 1 base and 9 bases, there was a span of 12 bases. Germline CDR1 SGHAT, CDR2 FQNNGV. This CDR3 is 14 amino acids long. The CDR3 protein is CASSLAMGTRELFF. The CDR3 DNA reads as TGTGCCAGCAGCTTAGCAATGGGGACCCGGGAGCTGTTTTTT.